This TCR beta chain is drawn from a study of CD8+CD57+ T cells in acquired aplastic anemia. Points from the study as a whole: Around 27 CD8+ CDR3 sequences occurred in both the patients and the controls.

A remark on this clonotype: Its specificity is unknown. This may be a read error: a much more frequent sequence differs by one nucleotide.

By flow cytometry, patients selected for sequencing had shown an expansion of CD8+CD57+ cells. TCR beta VDJ and CDR3 profiling used genomic DNA as template. One entry per CDR3 protein results from TCRdb running MiXCR on the reads. The table includes under 200,000 distinct CDR3 sequences, about half detected once. Sequences were obtained from sorted CD4+, CD8+, or CD8+CD57+ T cells (not recorded which) from PBMCs. This TCR derives from a human donor with aplastic anemia.

The CDR3 DNA follows: TGTGCCAGCGCCCCCGGCCCCTGGACGAACACCGGGGAGCTGTTTTTT. Its translation is CASAPGPWTNTGELFF. The chain is built from TRBV6-2 or TRBV6-3 and TRBJ2-2; D uncertain. Germline V gene sequence: CDR1 MNHEY, CDR2 SVGEGT. V lost 8 bases, J lost 0 bases, and 16 bases lay in between. CDR3 length: 16 residues.